These 18 T cell receptor beta chains were sequenced from one sample in a study of T cells in Graves' hyperthyroidism and ophthalmopathy. RNA transcripts gave rise to amplified TCR beta CDR3 regions. Initially, a first-round RT-PCR of the TCR CDR3 employed the HTBI primer set. TCRdb re-called the multiplex PCR reads through MiXCR, storing one row per CDR3 protein. Here the sample spans some 770,000 distinct CDR3 sequences, less than 20% being singletons. What was sequenced was blood. Receptors were obtained from a man younger than 35 with Graves' hyperthyroidism.

The J gene is TRBJ2-2, the V gene TRBV5-1; perhaps TRBD1 as D (5 bases). CDR1 is SGHRS and CDR2 is YFSETQ in the germline V gene. Trimming stripped 4 bases from V and 1 base from J, with 8 bases between. The CDR3 totals 14 residues. DNA of the CDR3: TGCGCCAGCAGCGAGACAGTGAACACCGGGGAGCTGTTTTTT. It is translated as CASSETVNTGELFF.

This clonotype was seen at least ten times. This chain connects TRBV7-8 to TRBJ2-3, with TRBD2 matching over 12 bases. V was pared by 1 base and J by 2 bases, with 13 bases of the junction left unmatched. Germline lookup yields CDR1 SGHVS and CDR2 FQNEAQ. CDR3 length: 20 residues. CDR3 in DNA: TGTGCCAGCAGCTTAGGGCTAGCGGGAGGGCTAGTTTTTCCCACAGATACGCAGTATTTT. The encoded protein is CASSLGLAGGLVFPTDTQYF.

The chain employs TRBV6-2 or TRBV6-3 and TRBJ2-4; possible D gene TRBD1, 6 bases. V gave up 0 bases and J gave up 9 bases, with 12 bases separating them. Germline loops: CDR1 MNHEY, CDR2 SVGEGT. This CDR3 comprises 14 residues. CDR3 residues: CASSYSAGDGIQYF. DNA for the CDR3: TGTGCCAGCAGTTACTCAGCAGGGGACGGCATTCAGTACTTC.

CDR3 loop: CASSAGQGTQPQHF. The CDR3, as DNA: TGTGCCAGCAGCGCCGGACAGGGCACTCAGCCCCAGCATTTT. The rearrangement links TRBV9 to TRBJ1-5, with 8 bases fitting TRBD1. The CDR3 covers 14 residues. J gave up 6 bases and V 3 bases, and 5 bases lay outside the gene matches. Germline assignment: CDR1 SGDLS and CDR2 YYNGEE.

The table lists this clonotype with many counts. The chain has TRBV12-3 or TRBV12-4 and TRBJ2-3; D remains ambiguous. The CDR3 runs to 15 residues. V lost 6 bases, J lost 6 bases, and 19 bases lay in between. The CDR3 loop is CASRLTLAGSDTQYF. The CDR3 DNA reads as TGTGCCAGCAGACTAACCCTGGCAGGATCGGATACGCAGTATTTT.

The chain carries TRBV20-1 and TRBJ2-1, with 8 bases matching TRBD1. V gave up 4 bases and J gave up 3 bases; unmatched junction bases: 2. The germline gives CDR1 DFQATT, CDR2 SNEGSKA (reference sequence). The CDR3 sequence is 13 residues long. CDR3 in amino acids: CSAMDRDYNEQFF. The CDR3 DNA reads as TGCAGTGCTATGGACAGGGACTACAATGAGCAGTTCTTC.

Notes on this clonotype: This may come from a read error, since a much larger clone is one base off. This chain links TRBV6-1 with TRBJ2-3, with D hard to call. The CDR3 runs 14 residues. Germline V CDR1 and CDR2: MNHNS, SASEGT. DNA for the CDR3: TGTGCCAGCAGTCCCACCGGACGGTCAAATACGCGGTATTTT. The encoded protein is CASSPTGRSNTRYF.

This clonotype has a count of ten or more. The chain combines TRBV18 with TRBJ1-1; D might be TRBD1 (5 bases). The germline V and J ends were trimmed by 6 bases and 3 bases, with 8 bases remaining between them. The CDR3 consists of 12 residues. Germline CDR1 KGHSH, CDR2 LQKENI. CDR3 in amino acids: CASSSRDTEAFF. Written as DNA, the CDR3 is TGTGCCAGCTCCTCCAGGGACACTGAAGCTTTCTTT.

This clonotype came up many times. The chain recombines TRBV28 with TRBJ1-1; D not resolved. CDR1 and CDR2 (germline): MDHEN, SYDVKM. Trimming took off 4 bases at V and 3 bases at J, with 6 bases between the two ends. There are 12 residues in the CDR3. This CDR3 is CASSSDYTEAFF. The CDR3, as DNA: TGTGCCAGCAGTTCGGATTACACTGAAGCTTTCTTT.

This clonotype has more than one count but fewer than ten. A much bigger clone sits one base away, suggesting this may be a read error. This chain uses TRBV27 with TRBJ2-5; 7 nucleotides line up with TRBD1. This CDR3 has 13 residues. The V gene's germline CDR1 is MNHEY and CDR2 SMNVEV (reference sequence). The CDR3 region has the DNA TGTGCCAGCAGGAGAGGGACAGAAGAGACCCAGTGCTTC. Its translation is CASRRGTEETQCF.

This chain joins TRBV30 and TRBJ2-3, with D tentatively TRBD2 (6 bases). CDR1 is GTSNPN, CDR2 SVGIG, per germline (reference sequence). The CDR3 is 15 amino acids. V lost 3 bases and J 3 bases, leaving 16 bases between the germline ends. The CDR3, as DNA: TGTGCCTGGAGCATCTCTAGCGAGATAACAGATACGCAGTATTTT. This encodes CAWSISSEITDTQYF.

The chain has TRBV19 and TRBJ2-2, with a weak D call TRBD1 (7 bases). Per germline, CDR1 LNHDA and CDR2 SQIVND (reference sequence). Trimming stripped 4 bases from V and 5 bases from J, with 14 bases between. The CDR3 is 15 amino acids. CDR3 amino acids: CASSNHRGGTGELFF. The CDR3 DNA reads as TGTGCCAGTAGTAATCACAGGGGAGGAACCGGGGAGCTGTTTTTT.

At least ten counts were recorded for this clonotype. The chain recombines TRBV20-1 with TRBJ2-7, with 8 bases lining up with TRBD2. The CDR3 is made up of 12 amino acids. The V and J ends lost 0 bases and 9 bases, in that order; junction bases with no gene match: 4. Germline assignment: CDR1 DFQATT and CDR2 SNEGSKA (reference sequence). In nucleotides, the CDR3 is TGCAGTGCTAGAGATCGGGGGGGCGTGCAGTACTTC. Translation: CSARDRGGVQYF.

In this sample, this clonotype turned up many times. V and J are TRBV7-6 and TRBJ2-3; TRBD2 aligns across 8 bases. The length of the CDR3 is 16 residues. Trimming cost V 2 bases and J 2 bases; bases outside gene matches: 6. Germline CDR1 and CDR2: SGHVS and FNYEAQ. This CDR3 reads CASSLWAGGTTDTQYF. The CDR3 region has the DNA TGTGCCAGCAGCTTATGGGCGGGAGGCACCACAGATACGCAGTATTTT.

With respect to this clonotype: A much larger clone differs from this one at a single base, so this may be a read error. The J gene is TRBJ2-1, the V gene TRBV3-1; 10 nucleotides match TRBD2. CDR1 and CDR2 (germline): LGHDT, YNNKEL (reference sequence). Trimming at V came to 1 base and at J to 2 bases, leaving 2 bases not matched to a gene. The CDR3 is 16 amino acids. Written as DNA, the CDR3 is TGTGCCAGCAGCCAAGCTCTAGCGGGAGCCTACAATGAGCAGTTCTTC. Encoded protein: CASSQALAGAYNEQFF.

This clonotype was counted between two and nine times. The chain carries TRBV11-2 and TRBJ1-5, with D unresolved. The CDR3 has 15 residues. The V end was cut by 0 bases, the J end by 0 bases, with 6 bases between. From germline, CDR1 is SGHAT and CDR2 FQNNGV. This chain's CDR3 is CASSLDRVSNQPQHF. CDR3 coding DNA: TGTGCCAGCAGCTTAGACAGAGTTAGCAATCAGCCCCAGCATTTT.

Many counts were recorded for this clonotype. CDR3 amino acids: CASSLEASGANVLTF. CDR3 sequence (DNA): TGTGCCAGCAGTTTAGAGGCTTCGGGGGCCAACGTCCTGACTTTC. This chain uses TRBV2 with TRBJ2-6; D is undetermined. Germline V gene lookup returns CDR1 SNHLY and CDR2 FYNNEI. The CDR3 has 15 amino acids. The V end was cut by 5 bases, the J end by 4 bases, with 12 bases between.

The genes are TRBV7-9 and TRBJ2-7; D may be TRBD2 (5 bases). Per germline, CDR1 SEHNR and CDR2 FQNEAQ (reference sequence). The CDR3 runs to 15 residues. Trimming removed 9 bases at V and 2 bases at J, with 20 bases between. This CDR3 is CASTLALAPTYEQYF. The CDR3 nucleotides read TGTGCCAGTACCCTAGCCCTAGCACCTACCTACGAGCAGTACTTC.